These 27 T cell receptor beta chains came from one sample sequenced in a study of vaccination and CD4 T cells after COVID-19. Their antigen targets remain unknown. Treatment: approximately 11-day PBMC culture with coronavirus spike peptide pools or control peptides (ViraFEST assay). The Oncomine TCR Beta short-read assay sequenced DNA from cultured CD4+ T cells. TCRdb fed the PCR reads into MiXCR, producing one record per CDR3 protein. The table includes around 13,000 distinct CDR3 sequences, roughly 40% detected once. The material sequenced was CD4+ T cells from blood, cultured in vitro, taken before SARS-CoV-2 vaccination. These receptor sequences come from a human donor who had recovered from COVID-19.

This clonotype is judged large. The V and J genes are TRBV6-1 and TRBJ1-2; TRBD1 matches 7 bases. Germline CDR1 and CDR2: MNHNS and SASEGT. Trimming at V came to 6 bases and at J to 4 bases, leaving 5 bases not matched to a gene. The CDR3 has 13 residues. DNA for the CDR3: TGTGCCAGCAGACCGGACAGGAGCTATGGCTACACCTTC. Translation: CASRPDRSYGYTF.

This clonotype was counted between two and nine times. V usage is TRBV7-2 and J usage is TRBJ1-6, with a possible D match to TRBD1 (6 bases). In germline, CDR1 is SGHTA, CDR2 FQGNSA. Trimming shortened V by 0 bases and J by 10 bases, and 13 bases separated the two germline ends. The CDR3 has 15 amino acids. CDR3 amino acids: CASSLASGGDSPLHF. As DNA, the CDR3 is TGTGCCAGCAGCTTAGCGTCTGGGGGCGACTCACCCCTCCACTTT.

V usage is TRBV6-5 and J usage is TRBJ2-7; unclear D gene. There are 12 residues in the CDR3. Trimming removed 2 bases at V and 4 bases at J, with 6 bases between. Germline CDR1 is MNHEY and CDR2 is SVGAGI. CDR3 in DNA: TGTGCCAGCAGTTACCAAGGATACGAGCAGTACTTC. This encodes CASSYQGYEQYF.

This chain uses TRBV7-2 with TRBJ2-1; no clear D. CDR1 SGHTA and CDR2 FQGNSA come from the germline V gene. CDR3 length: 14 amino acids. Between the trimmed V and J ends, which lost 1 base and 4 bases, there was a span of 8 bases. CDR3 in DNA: TGTGCCAGCAGCTTAGTAGGCGGTTACAATGAGCAGTTCTTC. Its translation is CASSLVGGYNEQFF.

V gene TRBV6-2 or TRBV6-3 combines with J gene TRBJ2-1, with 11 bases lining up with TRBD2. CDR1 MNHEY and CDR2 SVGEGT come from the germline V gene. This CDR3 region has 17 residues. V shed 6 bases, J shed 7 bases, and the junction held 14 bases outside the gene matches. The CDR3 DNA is TGTGCCAGCAGCCACTTCCCGACTAGCGGGACGGGTAATGAGCAGTTCTTC. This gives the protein CASSHFPTSGTGNEQFF.

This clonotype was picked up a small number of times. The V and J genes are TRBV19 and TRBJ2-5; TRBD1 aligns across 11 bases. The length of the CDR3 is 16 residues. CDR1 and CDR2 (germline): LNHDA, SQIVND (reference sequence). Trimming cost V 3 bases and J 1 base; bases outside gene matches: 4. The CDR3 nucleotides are TGTGCCAGTAGTATCGGGGACAGGGGGATCCAAGAGACCCAGTACTTC. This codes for CASSIGDRGIQETQYF.

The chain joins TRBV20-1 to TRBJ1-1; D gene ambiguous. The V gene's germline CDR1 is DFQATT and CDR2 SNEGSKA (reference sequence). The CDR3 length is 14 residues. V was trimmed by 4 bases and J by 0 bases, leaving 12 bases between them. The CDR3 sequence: CSATRDAMNTEAFF. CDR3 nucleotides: TGCAGTGCTACTCGGGATGCCATGAACACTGAAGCTTTCTTT.

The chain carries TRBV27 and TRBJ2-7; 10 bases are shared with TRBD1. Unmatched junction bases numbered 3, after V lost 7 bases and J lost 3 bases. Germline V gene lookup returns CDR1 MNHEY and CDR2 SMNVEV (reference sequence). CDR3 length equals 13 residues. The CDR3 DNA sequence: TGTGCCAGCACCGGGACAGGGGACTACGAGCAGTACTTC. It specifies CASTGTGDYEQYF.

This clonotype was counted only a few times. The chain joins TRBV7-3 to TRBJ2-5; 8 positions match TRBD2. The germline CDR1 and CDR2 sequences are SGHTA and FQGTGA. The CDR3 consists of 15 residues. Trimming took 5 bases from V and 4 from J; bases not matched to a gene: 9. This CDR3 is CASSPTGGGRETQYF. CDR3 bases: TGTGCCAGCAGCCCCACGGGAGGGGGGAGAGAGACCCAGTACTTC.

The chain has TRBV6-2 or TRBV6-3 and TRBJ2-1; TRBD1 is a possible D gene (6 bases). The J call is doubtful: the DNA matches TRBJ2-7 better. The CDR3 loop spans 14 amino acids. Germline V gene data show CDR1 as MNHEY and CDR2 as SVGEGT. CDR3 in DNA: TGTGCCAGCAGTTTGACAGGAGTCAACGGCGAGCAGTACTTC. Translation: CASSLTGVNGEQYF.

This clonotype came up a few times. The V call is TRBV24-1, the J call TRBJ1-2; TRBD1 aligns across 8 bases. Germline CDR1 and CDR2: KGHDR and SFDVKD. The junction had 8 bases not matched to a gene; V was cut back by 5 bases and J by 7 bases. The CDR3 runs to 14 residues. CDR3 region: CATSGGQAQAGYTF. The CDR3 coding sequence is TGTGCCACCAGTGGGGGACAGGCGCAGGCTGGCTACACCTTC.

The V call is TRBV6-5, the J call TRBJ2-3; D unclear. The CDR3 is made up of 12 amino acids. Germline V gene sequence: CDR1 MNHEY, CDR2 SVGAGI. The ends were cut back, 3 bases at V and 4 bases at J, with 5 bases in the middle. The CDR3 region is CASSYSPDTQYF. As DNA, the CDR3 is TGTGCCAGCAGTTATTCGCCAGATACGCAGTATTTT.

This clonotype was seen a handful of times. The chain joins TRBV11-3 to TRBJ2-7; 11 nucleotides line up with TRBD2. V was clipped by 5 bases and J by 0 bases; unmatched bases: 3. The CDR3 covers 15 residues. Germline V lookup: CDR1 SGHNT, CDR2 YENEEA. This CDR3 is CASSTGLAGSYEQYF. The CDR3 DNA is TGTGCCAGCAGCACCGGACTAGCGGGCTCCTACGAGCAGTACTTC.

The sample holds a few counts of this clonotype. DNA for the CDR3: TGTGCCAGCAGCTTAGGGGGACAGAGAAATTCACCCCTCCACTTT. Translating gives CASSLGGQRNSPLHF. The chain joins TRBV7-2 to TRBJ1-6, with TRBD1 matching 7 bases. Looked up from germline, CDR1 is SGHTA and CDR2 is FQGNSA. V lost 1 base to trimming and J lost 7 bases; unmatched junction nucleotides: 4. This CDR3 contains 15 residues.

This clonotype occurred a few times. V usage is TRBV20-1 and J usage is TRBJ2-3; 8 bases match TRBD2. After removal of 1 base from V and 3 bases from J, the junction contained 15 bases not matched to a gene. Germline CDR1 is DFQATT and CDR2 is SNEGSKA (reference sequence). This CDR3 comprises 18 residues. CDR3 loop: CSARAGTRLAGRTDTQYF. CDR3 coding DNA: TGCAGTGCTAGAGCGGGGACAAGGCTAGCGGGTCGGACAGATACGCAGTATTTT.

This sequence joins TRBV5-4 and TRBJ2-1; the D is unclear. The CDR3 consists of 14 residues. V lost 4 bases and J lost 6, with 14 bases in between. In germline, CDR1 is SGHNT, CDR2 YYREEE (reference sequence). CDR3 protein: CASSGRIASNEQFF. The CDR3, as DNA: TGTGCCAGCAGCGGGCGCATAGCTAGCAATGAGCAGTTCTTC. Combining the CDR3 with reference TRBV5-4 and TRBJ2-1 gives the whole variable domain ETGVTQSPTHLIKTRGQQVTLRCSSQSGHNTVSWYQQALGQGPQFIFQYYREEENGRGNFPPRFSGLQFPNYSSELNVNALELDDSALYLCASSGRIASNEQFFGPGTRLTVL.

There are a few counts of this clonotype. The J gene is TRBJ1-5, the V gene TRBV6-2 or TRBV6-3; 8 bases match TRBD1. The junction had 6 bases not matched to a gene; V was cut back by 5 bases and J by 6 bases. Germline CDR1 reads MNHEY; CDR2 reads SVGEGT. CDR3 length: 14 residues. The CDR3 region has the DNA TGTGCCAGCAGTACCTCAGGGGGCGGTCAGCCCCAGCATTTT. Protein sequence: CASSTSGGGQPQHF.

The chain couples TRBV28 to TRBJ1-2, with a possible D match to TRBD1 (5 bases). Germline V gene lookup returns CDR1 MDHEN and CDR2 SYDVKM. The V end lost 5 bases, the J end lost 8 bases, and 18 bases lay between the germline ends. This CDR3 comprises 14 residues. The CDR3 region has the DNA TGTGCCAGCAGTGCCGCACGAGGGGCGGGGGGCTACACCTTC. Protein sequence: CASSAARGAGGYTF.

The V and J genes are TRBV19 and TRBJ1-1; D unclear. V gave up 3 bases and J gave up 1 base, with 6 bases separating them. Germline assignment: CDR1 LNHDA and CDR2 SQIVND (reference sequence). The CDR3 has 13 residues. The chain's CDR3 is CASSIISNTEAFF. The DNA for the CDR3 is TGTGCCAGTAGTATCATTTCGAACACTGAAGCTTTCTTT.

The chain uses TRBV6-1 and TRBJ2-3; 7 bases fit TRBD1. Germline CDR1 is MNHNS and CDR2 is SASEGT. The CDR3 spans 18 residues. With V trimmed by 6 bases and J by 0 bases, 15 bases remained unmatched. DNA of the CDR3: TGTGCCAGCAGAACCACACCCGGGGACAGACCAAGCACAGATACGCAGTATTTT. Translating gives CASRTTPGDRPSTDTQYF.

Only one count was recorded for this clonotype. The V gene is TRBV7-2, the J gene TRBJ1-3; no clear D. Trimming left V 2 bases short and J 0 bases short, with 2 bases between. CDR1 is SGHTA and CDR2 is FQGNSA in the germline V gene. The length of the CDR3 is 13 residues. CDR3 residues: CASSLHSGNTIYF. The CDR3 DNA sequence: TGTGCCAGCAGCTTACACTCTGGAAACACCATATATTTT.

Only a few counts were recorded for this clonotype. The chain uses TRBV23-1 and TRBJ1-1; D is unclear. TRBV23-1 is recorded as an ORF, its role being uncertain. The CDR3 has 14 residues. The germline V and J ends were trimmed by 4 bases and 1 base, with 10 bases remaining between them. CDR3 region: CASSRPTENTEAFF. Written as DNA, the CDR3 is TGCGCCAGCAGTCGACCTACAGAGAACACTGAAGCTTTCTTT.

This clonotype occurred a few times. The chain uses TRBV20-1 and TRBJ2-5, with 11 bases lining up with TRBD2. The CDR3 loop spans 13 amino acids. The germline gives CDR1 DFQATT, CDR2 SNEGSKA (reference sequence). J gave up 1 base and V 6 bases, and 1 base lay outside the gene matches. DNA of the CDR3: TGCAGTGCCGGGACTAGCGGCCAAGAGACCCAGTACTTC. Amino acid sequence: CSAGTSGQETQYF.

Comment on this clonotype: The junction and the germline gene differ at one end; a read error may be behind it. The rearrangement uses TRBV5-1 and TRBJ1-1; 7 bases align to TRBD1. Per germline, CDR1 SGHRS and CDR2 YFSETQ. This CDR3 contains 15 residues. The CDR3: CASSLEGASITEAYF. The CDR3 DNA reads TGCGCCAGCAGCTTAGAGGGGGCAAGTATCACTGAAGCTTACTTT. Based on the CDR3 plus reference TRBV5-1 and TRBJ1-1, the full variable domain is KAGVTQTPRYLIKTRGQQVTLSCSPISGHRSVSWYQQTPGQGLQFLFEYFSETQRNKGNFPGRFSGRQFSNSRSEMNVSTLELGDSALYLCASSLEGASITEAYFGQGTRLTVV.

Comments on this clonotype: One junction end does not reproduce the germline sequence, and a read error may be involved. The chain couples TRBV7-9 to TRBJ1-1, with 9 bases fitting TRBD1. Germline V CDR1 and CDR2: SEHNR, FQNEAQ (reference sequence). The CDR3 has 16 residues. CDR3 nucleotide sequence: TGTGCCGGCAGCTCTACGGACAGGGGAGGGTGGACTGAAGCTTTCTTT. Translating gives CAGSSTDRGGWTEAFF.

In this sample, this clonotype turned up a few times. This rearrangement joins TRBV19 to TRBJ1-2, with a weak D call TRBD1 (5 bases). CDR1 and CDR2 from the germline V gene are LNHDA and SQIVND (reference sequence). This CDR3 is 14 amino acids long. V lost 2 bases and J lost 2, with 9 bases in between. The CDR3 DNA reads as TGTGCCAGTAGTATACTCGGGGCAAACTATGGCTACACCTTC. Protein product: CASSILGANYGYTF.

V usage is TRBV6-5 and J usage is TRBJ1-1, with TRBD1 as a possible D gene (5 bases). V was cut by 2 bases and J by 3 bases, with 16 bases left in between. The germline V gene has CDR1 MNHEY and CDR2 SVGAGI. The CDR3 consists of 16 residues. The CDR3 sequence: CASSYRMFGGYTEAFF. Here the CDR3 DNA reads TGTGCCAGCAGTTACCGAATGTTCGGGGGTTACACTGAAGCTTTCTTT.